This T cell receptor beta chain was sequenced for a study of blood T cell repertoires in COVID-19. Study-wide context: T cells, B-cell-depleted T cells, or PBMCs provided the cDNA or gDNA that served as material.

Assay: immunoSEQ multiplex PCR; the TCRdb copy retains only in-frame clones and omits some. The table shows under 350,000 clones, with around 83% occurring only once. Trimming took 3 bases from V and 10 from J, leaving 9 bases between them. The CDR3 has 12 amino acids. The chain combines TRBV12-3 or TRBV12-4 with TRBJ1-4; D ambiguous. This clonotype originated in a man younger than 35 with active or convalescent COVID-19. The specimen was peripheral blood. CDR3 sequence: CASSFPSGKLFF. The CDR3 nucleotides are TGTGCCAGCAGTTTTCCCTCGGGAAAACTGTTTTTT.